Shown below are 9 T cell receptor beta chains from a single sample sequenced in a study of graft-versus-host responses after intestinal transplantation. Profiled with immunoSEQ multiplex PCR; TCRdb holds only in-frame clones, not every one. The table lists roughly 90,000 clones, 88% of them singletons, with more than 0.25% in the top ten. The antigens of these receptors remain unknown. Sequences were derived from unstimulated CD4+ T cells sorted from spleen or lymph node cells, sampled before transplant. The source is a human donor who was the organ donor for an intestinal transplant.

The chain combines TRBV15 with TRBJ1-4; perhaps TRBD1 as D (5 bases). Trimming pared 2 bases from V and 7 bases from J, leaving 5 bases between. The CDR3 is 12 amino acids. From germline, CDR1 is LNHNV and CDR2 YYDKDF (reference sequence). The CDR3 coding sequence is TGTGCCACCAGCAGAACAGGTGAAAAACTGTTTTTT. Translated, it gives CATSRTGEKLFF.

The gene calls are TRBV9 and TRBJ1-4; D is ambiguous. V dropped 5 bases and J dropped 5 bases, with 10 bases sitting between them. This CDR3 spans 13 amino acids. Germline V gene data show CDR1 as SGDLS and CDR2 as YYNGEE. CDR3 sequence: CASSASPNEKLFF. As DNA, the CDR3 is TGTGCCAGCAGTGCGTCACCAAATGAAAAACTGTTTTTT.

This clone was seen more than once but under ten times. V and J are TRBV6-1 and TRBJ2-7, with TRBD1 as a possible D gene (6 bases). The CDR3 is 14 residues long. The V gene's germline CDR1 is MNHNS and CDR2 SASEGT. Deletions cut 8 bases from V and 2 bases from J, with 16 bases between. DNA of the CDR3: TGTGCCAGCCTAACAGGGTTCCCTCCCTACGAGCAGTACTTC. It yields the protein CASLTGFPPYEQYF.

This chain uses TRBV6-4 with TRBJ2-1; 11 bases map to TRBD2. Germline-derived CDR1 and CDR2 are MRHNA and SNTAGT. The CDR3 spans 15 residues. V lost 0 bases and J lost 6; bases outside the gene matches: 1. The CDR3: CASSDSSGGANEQFF. The CDR3 nucleotides read TGTGCCAGCAGTGACTCTAGCGGGGGGGCCAATGAGCAGTTCTTC.

The chain joins TRBV12-5 to TRBJ2-1, with D perhaps matching TRBD2 (7 bases). Germline V lookup: CDR1 LGHNT, CDR2 FRNRAP. The CDR3 length is 13 residues. The V and J ends lost 3 bases and 8 bases respectively, with 11 bases between them. CDR3 sequence (DNA): TGTGCTAGTGGTTTTCGGGGGGCAGATGAGCAGTTCTTC. This gives the protein CASGFRGADEQFF.

V and J are TRBV18 and TRBJ1-2, with 7 nucleotides matching TRBD1. This CDR3 is 15 amino acids long. J was trimmed by 8 bases and V by 3 bases; bases with no gene match: 12. Germline values: CDR1 KGHSH, CDR2 LQKENI. The CDR3 region is CASSPEPTGDIGYTF. The CDR3 region has the DNA TGTGCCAGCTCACCGGAACCTACAGGGGATATAGGCTACACCTTC.

The chain joins TRBV6-1 to TRBJ2-1, with D perhaps TRBD2 (6 bases). In germline, CDR1 is MNHNS, CDR2 SASEGT. The CDR3 is 13 residues long. V lost 8 bases and J 4 bases, leaving 12 bases between the germline ends. This chain's CDR3 is CASAPEGYNEQFF. As DNA, the CDR3 is TGTGCCAGCGCGCCGGAGGGGTACAATGAGCAGTTCTTC.

The V call is TRBV5-5, the J call TRBJ2-5; 8 bases are shared with TRBD1. Germline V gives CDR1 SGHKS, CDR2 YYEKEE (reference sequence). The CDR3 runs to 18 residues. The J segment lost 1 base and the V segment lost 0 bases, leaving 11 bases of the junction unmatched. The chain's CDR3 is CASSLGTGFRGAQETQYF. The CDR3 DNA reads TGTGCCAGCAGCTTGGGGACAGGGTTCCGTGGGGCCCAAGAGACCCAGTACTTC.

V usage is TRBV5-6 and J usage is TRBJ2-5, with 7 bases identical to TRBD2. The V gene end was trimmed by 4 bases and the J gene end by 4 bases; junction bases not matched to a gene: 7. The germline V gene has CDR1 SGHDT and CDR2 YYEEEE. The CDR3 spans 14 residues. The CDR3 sequence: CASSLSGARETQYF. CDR3 bases: TGTGCCAGCAGCCTCAGCGGGGCCCGAGAGACCCAGTACTTC.